The 9 T cell receptor beta chains given below trace back to one sample, sequenced in a study of cytomegalovirus exposure and HLA in healthy donors. It was with 60 Vbeta and 13 Jbeta primers that the PCR ran. The method was immunoSEQ multiplex PCR; TCRdb's version includes in-frame clones alone and lacks a portion of them. The table has 98,000 or so clones, about 80% seen once. The sequencing sample was made of PBMCs. These receptors all stem from a man aged 35 to 55 in good health and CMV-seronegative.

This chain joins TRBV28 and TRBJ1-1; tentatively, D is TRBD1 (5 bases). CDR3 length: 11 amino acids. V was shortened by 6 bases and J by 11 bases, with 13 bases between the two germline ends. The germline gives CDR1 MDHEN, CDR2 SYDVKM. CDR3 bases: TGTGCCAGCAGCCATGGGGGAGGTGCTTTCTTT. It yields the protein CASSHGGGAFF.

This clone was recorded only once. The V call is TRBV6-5, the J call TRBJ1-2; tentatively, D is TRBD1 (6 bases). This CDR3 is 15 amino acids long. Trimming shortened V by 6 bases and J by 3 bases, and 17 bases separated the two germline ends. In germline, CDR1 is MNHEY, CDR2 SVGAGI. Here the CDR3 reads CASRTIRTEDYGYTF. The CDR3 DNA reads TGTGCCAGCAGGACCATTAGGACAGAAGACTATGGCTACACCTTC.

This chain joins TRBV7-3 and TRBJ2-3; TRBD2 matches at 11 bases. The germline gives CDR1 SGHTA, CDR2 FQGTGA. After removal of 1 base from V and 5 bases from J, the junction contained 5 bases not matched to a gene. The CDR3 runs to 16 residues. The CDR3 loop reads CASSLKLAGGGDTQYF. The CDR3 bases are TGTGCCAGCAGCTTAAAGCTAGCGGGGGGCGGAGATACGCAGTATTTT.

V and J are TRBV5-1 and TRBJ1-6, with 10 bases matching TRBD1. Germline CDR1 reads SGHRS; CDR2 reads YFSETQ. The ends lost 2 bases at V and 7 bases at J; junction bases unmatched: 6. The CDR3 spans 16 residues. The CDR3 DNA reads TGCGCCAGCAGCTTTGGGACAGGGGATTGGAATTCACCCCTCCACTTT. Amino acid sequence: CASSFGTGDWNSPLHF.

The V call is TRBV6-6, the J call TRBJ2-3; 8 bases are a match to TRBD2. The junction had 7 bases not matched to a gene; V was cut back by 2 bases and J by 6 bases. The CDR3 covers 15 residues. CDR1 is MNHNY and CDR2 is SVGAGI in the germline V gene (reference sequence). The CDR3 sequence is CASSYNSGDRDTQYF. The CDR3 bases are TGTGCCAGCAGTTACAATAGCGGGGATCGGGATACGCAGTATTTT.

V usage is TRBV13 and J usage is TRBJ2-7; 8 bases fit TRBD1. This CDR3 has 14 residues. V shed 5 bases, J shed 6 bases, and the junction held 9 bases outside the gene matches. The germline gives CDR1 PRHDT, CDR2 FYEKMQ (reference sequence). The CDR3 DNA sequence: TGTGCCAGCAGCCCCGGACAGGGTTTGTTCGAGCAGTACTTC. This codes for CASSPGQGLFEQYF.

The chain employs TRBV28 and TRBJ2-5, with 13 bases matching TRBD2. There are 18 residues in the CDR3. Germline-derived CDR1 and CDR2 are MDHEN and SYDVKM. The V gene end was trimmed by 1 base and the J gene end by 3 bases; junction bases not matched to a gene: 8. This CDR3 is CASSLYREGLAGKETQYF. CDR3 sequence (DNA): TGTGCCAGCAGTTTATATAGGGAGGGACTAGCGGGAAAAGAGACCCAGTACTTC.

Only a few counts were recorded for this clone. The chain combines TRBV5-1 with TRBJ2-1; TRBD2 agrees at 10 bases. Germline trimming cut 2 bases from V and 1 base from J; bases unmatched to any gene: 0. There are 15 residues in the CDR3. Germline V gives CDR1 SGHRS, CDR2 YFSETQ. CDR3 sequence: CASSFSGRSYNEQFF. DNA for the CDR3: TGCGCCAGCAGCTTTAGCGGGAGGTCCTACAATGAGCAGTTCTTC. Together with reference TRBV5-1 and TRBJ2-1, the CDR3 gives the full variable domain: KAGVTQTPRYLIKTRGQQVTLSCSPISGHRSVSWYQQTPGQGLQFLFEYFSETQRNKGNFPGRFSGRQFSNSRSEMNVSTLELGDSALYLCASSFSGRSYNEQFFGPGTRLTVL.

This clone was observed a single time. V gene TRBV25-1 combines with J gene TRBJ2-7; D possibly corresponds to TRBD2 (5 bases). Germline CDR1 and CDR2: MGHDK and SYGVNS. V lost 6 bases to trimming and J lost 4 bases, with 19 bases between them. This CDR3 contains 15 residues. CDR3 sequence reads: CASSLEGLAGYEQYF. CDR3 sequence (DNA): TGTGCCAGCAGCCTAGAGGGTCTCGCTGGATACGAGCAGTACTTC.